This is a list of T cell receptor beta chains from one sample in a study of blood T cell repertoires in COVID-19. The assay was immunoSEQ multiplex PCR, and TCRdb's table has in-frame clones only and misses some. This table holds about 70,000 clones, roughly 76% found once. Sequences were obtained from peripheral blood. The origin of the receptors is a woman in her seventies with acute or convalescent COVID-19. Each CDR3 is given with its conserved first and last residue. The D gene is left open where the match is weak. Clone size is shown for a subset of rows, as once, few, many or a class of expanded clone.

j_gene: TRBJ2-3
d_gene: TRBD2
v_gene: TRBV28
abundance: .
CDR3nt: TGTGCCAGCCAAGTCCTGACTAGCGGACTCACAGATACGCAGTATTTT
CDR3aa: CASQVLTSGLTDTQYF

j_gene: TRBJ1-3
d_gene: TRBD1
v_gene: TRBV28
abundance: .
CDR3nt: TGTGCCAGCCATACAGGGGGCGTTGGTGGAAACACCATATATTTT
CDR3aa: CASHTGGVGGNTIYF

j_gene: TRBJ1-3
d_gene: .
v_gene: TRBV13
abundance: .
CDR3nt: TGTGCCAGCAGTCGACAGGGAAACACCATATATTTT
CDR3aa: CASSRQGNTIYF

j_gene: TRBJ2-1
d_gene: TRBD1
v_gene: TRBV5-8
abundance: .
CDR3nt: TGTGCCAGCAGCTTCGCCGGACAGGGGGTAAATGAGCAGTTCTTC
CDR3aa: CASSFAGQGVNEQFF

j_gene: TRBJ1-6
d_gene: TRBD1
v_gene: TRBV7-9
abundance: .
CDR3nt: TGTGCCAGCAGCGAGGGACAGGGTTGGTCACCCCTCCACTTT
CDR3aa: CASSEGQGWSPLHF

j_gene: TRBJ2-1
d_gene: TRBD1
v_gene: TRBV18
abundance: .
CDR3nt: TGTGCCAGCTCACTGGGGACAGGGACCAATGAGCAGTTCTTC
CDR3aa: CASSLGTGTNEQFF

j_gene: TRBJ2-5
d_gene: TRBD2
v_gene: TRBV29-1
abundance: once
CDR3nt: TGCAGCGTTGATAGCGGGCTAGAGACCCAGTACTTC
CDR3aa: CSVDSGLETQYF

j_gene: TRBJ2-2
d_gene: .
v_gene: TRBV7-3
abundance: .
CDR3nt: TGTGCCAGCAGCTCAAGCAGGGGGGCAGGAGATTTACCGGGGGAGCTGTTTTTT
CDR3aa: CASSSSRGAGDLPGELFF

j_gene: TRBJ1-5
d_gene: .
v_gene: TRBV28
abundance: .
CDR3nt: TGTGCCAGCAGTTCGGGTAGCAATCAGCCCCAGCATTTT
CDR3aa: CASSSGSNQPQHF

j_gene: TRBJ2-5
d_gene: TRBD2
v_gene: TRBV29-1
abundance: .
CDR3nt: TGCAGCGTTGGTGCTAGCGGGAAAGAGACCCAGTACTTC
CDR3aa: CSVGASGKETQYF

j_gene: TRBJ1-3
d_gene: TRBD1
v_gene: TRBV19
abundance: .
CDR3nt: TGTGCCAGTTCTCCGGGACAGGGAGCTGGAAACACCATATATTTT
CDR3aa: CASSPGQGAGNTIYF

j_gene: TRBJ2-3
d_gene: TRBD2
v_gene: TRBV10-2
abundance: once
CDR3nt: TGCGCCAGCAGTGTGGGACTAAGCACAGATACGCAGTATTTT
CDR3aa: CASSVGLSTDTQYF

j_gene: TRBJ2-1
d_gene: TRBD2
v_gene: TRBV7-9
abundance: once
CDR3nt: TGTGCCAGCAGCCAGGGACTAAACAATGAGCAGTTCTTC
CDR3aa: CASSQGLNNEQFF

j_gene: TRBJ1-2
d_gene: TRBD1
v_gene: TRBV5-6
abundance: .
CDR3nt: TGTGCCAGCAGCTTGGTGGGTGGGACAGGCAACTATGGCTACACCTTC
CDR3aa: CASSLVGGTGNYGYTF

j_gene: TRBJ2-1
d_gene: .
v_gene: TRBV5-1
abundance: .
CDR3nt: TGCGCCAGCAGCCTCCGGGACTTTAGCTACAATGAGCAGTTCTTC
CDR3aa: CASSLRDFSYNEQFF

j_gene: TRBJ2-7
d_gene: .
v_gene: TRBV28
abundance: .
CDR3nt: TGTGCCAGCAGTTTTGTACAGGGAGACGAGCAGTACTTC
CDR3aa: CASSFVQGDEQYF

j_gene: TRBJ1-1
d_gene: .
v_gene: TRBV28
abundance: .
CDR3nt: TGTGCCAGCAGAGTGGGAGGGAGGGGGGACGCTGAAGCTTTCTTT
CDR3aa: CASRVGGRGDAEAFF

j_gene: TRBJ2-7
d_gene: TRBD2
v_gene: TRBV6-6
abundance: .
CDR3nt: TGTGCCAGCACTCACGGGGGGGAGAGTCGCGAGCAGTACTTC
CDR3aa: CASTHGGESREQYF

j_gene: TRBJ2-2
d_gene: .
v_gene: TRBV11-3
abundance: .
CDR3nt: TGTGCCAGCAGGGGAGCCATTGGGGCGAACACCGGGGAGCTGTTTTTT
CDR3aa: CASRGAIGANTGELFF

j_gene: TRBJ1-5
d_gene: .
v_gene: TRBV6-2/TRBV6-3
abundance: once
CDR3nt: TGTGCCAGCAGTTACTCGGGACAAAGCAATCAGCCCCAGCATTTT
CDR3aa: CASSYSGQSNQPQHF

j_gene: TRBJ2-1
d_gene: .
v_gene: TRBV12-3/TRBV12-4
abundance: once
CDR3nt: TGTGCCAGCAGTTTCATCCATGAGCAGTTCTTC
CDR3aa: CASSFIHEQFF

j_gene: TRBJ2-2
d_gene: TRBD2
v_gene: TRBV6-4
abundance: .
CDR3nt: TGTGCCAGCAGCAGACTAGCGGCGAACACCGGGGAGCTGTTTTTT
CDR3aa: CASSRLAANTGELFF

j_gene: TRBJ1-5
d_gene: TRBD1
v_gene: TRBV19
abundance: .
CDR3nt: TGTGCCAGTAACATGGTCACAGGGGGCTACGGGCAGCCCCAGCATTTT
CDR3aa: CASNMVTGGYGQPQHF

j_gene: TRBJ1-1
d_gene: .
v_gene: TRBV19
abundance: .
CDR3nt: TGTGCCAGTAGTCTCAGACAGATGAACACTGAAGCTTTCTTT
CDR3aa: CASSLRQMNTEAFF

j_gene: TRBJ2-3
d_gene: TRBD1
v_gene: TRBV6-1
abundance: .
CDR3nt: TGTGCCAGCAGTGAAGGGACAGGGGCCACAGATACGCAGTATTTT
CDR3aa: CASSEGTGATDTQYF

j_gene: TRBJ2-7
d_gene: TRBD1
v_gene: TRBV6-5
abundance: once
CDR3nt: TGTGCCAGCGGCCCCCGAGGACAGGGGGCTAACGAGCAGTACTTC
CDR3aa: CASGPRGQGANEQYF

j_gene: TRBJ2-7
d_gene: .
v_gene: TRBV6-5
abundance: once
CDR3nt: TGTGCCAGCAGTTTGGGGACAACGGACGAGCAGTACTTC
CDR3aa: CASSLGTTDEQYF